Listed below are T cell receptor beta chains from one sample, sequenced in a study of blood T cell repertoires in COVID-19. Produced via immunoSEQ multiplex PCR; TCRdb's table is partial and in-frame only. The top ten hold 20% of the sample, which has over 80,000 clones, around 87% seen once. The sample was peripheral blood. Source of these receptors: a human donor in a cohort sampled during active COVID-19. The CDR3 runs from the conserved cysteine through the conserved F or W. Fields, in order: J gene, clone size, D gene, V gene, CDR3 DNA, CDR3 protein. D genes are given only for firm matches. Rows may omit the clone size; those that give it use once, few, many or a size class.

TRBJ1-2 few . TRBV11-2 TGTGCCAGCAGCCATCGGCGGGGAACGATCTATGGCTACACCTTC CASSHRRGTIYGYTF
TRBJ1-6 . . TRBV27 TGTGCCAGCAGTTACAGACGGGACACCATTGCGAGCTCCTATAATTCACCCCTCCACTTT CASSYRRDTIASSYNSPLHF
TRBJ2-7 once TRBD2 TRBV7-9 TGTGCCAGCAGCTTGGCTAGCGGAGGACCCTACGAGCAGTACTTC CASSLASGGPYEQYF
TRBJ1-2 . . TRBV25-1 TGTGCCAGCAGTGAATATTCGTCCGTCTATGGCTACACCTTC CASSEYSSVYGYTF
TRBJ1-4 . . TRBV19 TGTGCCAGTATAGGCAGGCGAGCAACTAATGAAAAACTGTTTTTT CASIGRRATNEKLFF
TRBJ2-7 . . TRBV7-2 TGTGCCAGCAGCTTAACCGGGGATGTAGAGCAGTACTTC CASSLTGDVEQYF
TRBJ2-7 . . TRBV6-6 TGTGCCAGCCGGGATCAAGAAGACGAGCAGTACTTC CASRDQEDEQYF
TRBJ2-5 . TRBD2 TRBV27 TGTGCCAGCAGCGTCGTTTCGGGGGGTGGAGAGACCCAGTACTTC CASSVVSGGGETQYF
TRBJ1-4 . . TRBV19 TGTGCCAGTAGTCCCCTCGGGGGGAATAATGAAAAACTGTTTTTT CASSPLGGNNEKLFF
TRBJ1-2 many . TRBV9 TGTGCCAGCAGCGCTCAACATGCCAGGGTCGGCTACACCTTC CASSAQHARVGYTF
TRBJ1-2 . TRBD1 TRBV5-6 TGTGCCAGCAGCCGGACAGGGGGCAGGGGTGGCTACACCTTC CASSRTGGRGGYTF
TRBJ2-1 . TRBD2 TRBV5-1 TGCGCCAGCAGCTTGTCCCGGGAGGTCAATGAGCAGTTCTTC CASSLSREVNEQFF
TRBJ1-1 . . TRBV5-1 TGCGCCAGCAGCACCGATGGGGCGAACACTGAAGCTTTCTTT CASSTDGANTEAFF
TRBJ2-3 . . TRBV6-6 TGTGCCACCACCTCGGGACATTACACAGATACGCAGTATTTT CATTSGHYTDTQYF
TRBJ2-1 few . TRBV24-1 TGTGCCACCAGTGCCTTTGAAGGCCGGCAGGGGCGCAGGGGAACCTACAATGAGCAGTTCTTC CATSAFEGRQGRRGTYNEQFF
TRBJ2-7 . TRBD1 TRBV7-9 TGTGCCAGCAGCCTTGCCCGGGGACAGGGGGCCTACGAGCAGTACTTC CASSLARGQGAYEQYF
TRBJ1-3 few TRBD1 TRBV4-2 TGTGCCAGCAGCCAGGACTTGTCGGACAGGGGGCAAAGGACCATATATTTT CASSQDLSDRGQRTIYF
TRBJ2-1 . TRBD2 TRBV9 TGTGCCAGCAGCGTAGATAGGACTAGCGGGAACAATGAGCAGTTCTTC CASSVDRTSGNNEQFF
TRBJ2-7 . TRBD2 TRBV11-3 TGTGCCAGCAGCTTAGATTTTGGGACTAGCGGGAGTGACGAGCAGTACTTC CASSLDFGTSGSDEQYF
TRBJ1-3 . TRBD1 TRBV7-8 TGTGCCAGCAGCTTAGTGGGGGACAGGGGCGGAGGAAACACCATATATTTT CASSLVGDRGGGNTIYF
TRBJ2-1 . TRBD2 TRBV5-1 TGCGCCAGCAGCTTAGGGCTAGCGGGACTGTGGGGAGAAAATGAGCAGTTCTTC CASSLGLAGLWGENEQFF
TRBJ1-1 . . TRBV11-2 TGTGCCAGCAGCTTAGAACTGTGGACTGAAGCTTTCTTT CASSLELWTEAFF
TRBJ2-4 . . TRBV18 TGTGCCAGCTCACCCGGACTAGAGGGGGACATTCAGTACTTC CASSPGLEGDIQYF
TRBJ1-1 . . TRBV28 TGTGCCAGCAGAAACTCGGGGGGGATCACTGAAGCTTTCTTT CASRNSGGITEAFF
TRBJ2-1 . . TRBV11-2 TGTGCCAGCAGCTTAATGGGTCTAGCACGGAGCTCCTACAATGAGCAGTTCTTC CASSLMGLARSSYNEQFF
TRBJ1-2 few . TRBV19 TGTGCCAGTAGTCTCTCACAGGGAAACTATGGCTACACCTTC CASSLSQGNYGYTF
TRBJ2-1 . TRBD2 TRBV6-2/TRBV6-3 TGTGCCAGCAGTTACACAGCGTCGGGACTAGCGGGAGAGGGGGTCAATGAGCAGTTCTTC CASSYTASGLAGEGVNEQFF
TRBJ2-3 . . TRBV9 TGTGCCAGCAGTACTAGCCCCACAGATACGCAGTATTTT CASSTSPTDTQYF
TRBJ2-3 . . TRBV7-2 TGTGCCAGCAGCTTAGGAACTCCCAACACAGATACGCAGTATTTT CASSLGTPNTDTQYF
TRBJ1-2 . . TRBV6-2/TRBV6-3 TGTGCCAGCAGTTACTCCGGTGCAGGGATTTATGGCTACACCTTC CASSYSGAGIYGYTF
TRBJ1-2 . . TRBV11-2 TGTGCCAGCAGCCCGGGAATAAGCTACACCTTC CASSPGISYTF
TRBJ2-7 . TRBD1 TRBV7-3 TGTGCCAGCAGTTTCGGGGACAGGACCGAGCAGTACTTC CASSFGDRTEQYF
TRBJ1-1 few . TRBV27 TGTGCCAGCAGTTGGGAGCCGAACACTGAAGCTTTCTTT CASSWEPNTEAFF
TRBJ2-2 . . TRBV2 TGTGCCAGCAGTGGAGGGTACACCGGGGAGCTGTTTTTT CASSGGYTGELFF
TRBJ2-7 . . TRBV28 TGTGCCAGCAATGGGCAATCCTACGAGCAGTACTTC CASNGQSYEQYF
TRBJ2-7 . . TRBV19 TGTGCCAGTAGCGCCGGGGGATCCTACGAGCAGTACTTC CASSAGGSYEQYF
TRBJ2-2 . TRBD1 TRBV7-8 TGTGCCAGCAGCTTAAGGACAGGGGTGAACGGGGAGCTGTTTTTT CASSLRTGVNGELFF
TRBJ2-7 few . TRBV2 TGTGCCAGCAACCTCCAGGGTTTCTACGAGCAGTACTTC CASNLQGFYEQYF
TRBJ2-5 . . TRBV9 TGTGCCAGCAGCGTAGAGCCATGGTCCTACCAAGAGACCCAGTACTTC CASSVEPWSYQETQYF
TRBJ2-7 . TRBD2 TRBV10-3 TGTGCCATCAGCGGGAGGACTAGCGGGAGCTCCGAGCAGTACTTC CAISGRTSGSSEQYF
TRBJ1-2 . TRBD1 TRBV6-5 TGTGCCAGCAGTCGGACAGGGAGAATGGAAGGCTACACCTTC CASSRTGRMEGYTF
TRBJ1-5 . . TRBV19 TGTGCCAGTAGTCAACAGGGTTATAGCAATCAGCCCCAGCATTTT CASSQQGYSNQPQHF